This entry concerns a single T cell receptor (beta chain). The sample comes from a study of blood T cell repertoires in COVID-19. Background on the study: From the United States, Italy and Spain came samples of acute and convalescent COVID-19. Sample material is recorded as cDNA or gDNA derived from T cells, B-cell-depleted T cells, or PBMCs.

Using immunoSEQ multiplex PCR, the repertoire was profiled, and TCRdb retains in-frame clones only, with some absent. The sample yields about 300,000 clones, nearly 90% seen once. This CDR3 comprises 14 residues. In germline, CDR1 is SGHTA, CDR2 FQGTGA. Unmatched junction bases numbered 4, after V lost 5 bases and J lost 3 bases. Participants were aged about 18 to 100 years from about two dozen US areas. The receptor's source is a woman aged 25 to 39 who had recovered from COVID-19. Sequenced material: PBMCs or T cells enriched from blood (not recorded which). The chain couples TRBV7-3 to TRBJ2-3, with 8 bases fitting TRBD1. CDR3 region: CASSIDRGTDTQYF. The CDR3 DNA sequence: TGTGCCAGCAGCATCGACAGGGGAACAGATACGCAGTATTTT.